The 17 T cell receptor beta chains below come from one sample, sequenced in a study of T cells in Graves' hyperthyroidism and ophthalmopathy. Amplification targeted TCR beta CDR3 regions from RNA transcripts. The TCR CDR3 first-round RT-PCR relied on the HTBI primer set. Each CDR3 protein is one row after TCRdb ran MiXCR on the multiplex PCR reads. The profile shows over 45,000 distinct CDR3 sequences, roughly 50% of them singletons. Sequences were obtained from blood. Receptors were obtained from a woman in her forties or fifties with Graves' ophthalmopathy.

This clonotype came up many times. This chain uses TRBV13 with TRBJ2-3; TRBD2 agrees at 7 bases. Germline V gives CDR1 PRHDT, CDR2 FYEKMQ (reference sequence). V trimming: 4 bases; J trimming: 1 base; junction bases outside the gene matches: 8. This CDR3 spans 16 amino acids. CDR3 nucleotides: TGTGCCAGCAGCTCCCGGGGAGCGGGGCGCACAGATACGCAGTATTTT. Amino acid sequence: CASSSRGAGRTDTQYF.

This clonotype was seen repeatedly, ten times or more. The gene calls are TRBV20-1 and TRBJ2-7; 7 bases align to TRBD1. Germline CDR1 reads DFQATT; CDR2 reads SNEGSKA (reference sequence). J was trimmed by 4 bases and V by 5 bases; bases with no gene match: 8. This CDR3 has 13 amino acids. The CDR3 reads CSAPRQGGYEQYF. CDR3 nucleotide sequence: TGCAGTGCTCCCAGACAGGGTGGATACGAGCAGTACTTC.

This clonotype was detected only once. Since the CDR3 does not end with the conserved phenylalanine or tryptophan, this likely comes from a read error. The genes are TRBV7-2 and TRBJ2-3; 12 bases map to TRBD2. Germline V gene sequence: CDR1 SGHTA, CDR2 FQGNSA. Trimming at V came to 5 bases and at J to 2 bases, leaving 5 bases not matched to a gene. This CDR3 has 16 amino acids. The CDR3 loop reads CASSVRTSGVTDTQYL. The CDR3 DNA sequence: TGTGCCAGCAGCGTGAGGACTAGCGGGGTCACAGATACGCAGTATCTT.

In its sample, this clonotype was seen many times. The rearrangement joins TRBV24-1 to TRBJ1-1, with D tentatively TRBD1 (6 bases). The CDR3 loop spans 15 amino acids. The germline CDR1 and CDR2 sequences are KGHDR and SFDVKD. V was pared by 5 bases and J by 1 base, with 13 bases between. The CDR3 region is CATSGRGSRNTEAFF. The DNA of the CDR3 is TGTGCCACCAGTGGTAGGGGGAGTCGGAACACTGAAGCTTTCTTT.

In its sample, this clonotype is medium-sized. V and J are TRBV15 and TRBJ2-7; 7 positions match TRBD1. Germline values: CDR1 LNHNV, CDR2 YYDKDF (reference sequence). CDR3 length: 15 residues. V lost 4 bases and J lost 2; bases outside the gene matches: 8. For the CDR3, the DNA is TGTGCCACCAGCACCCTGGACAGGATCCCCTACGAGCAGTACTTC. Translating gives CATSTLDRIPYEQYF.

V is TRBV24-1 and J is TRBJ2-1; no clear D. Germline V gene lookup returns CDR1 KGHDR and CDR2 SFDVKD. This CDR3 region has 16 residues. V was pared by 0 bases and J by 4 bases, with 12 bases between. CDR3: CATSDLRVGEYNEQFF. CDR3 bases: TGTGCCACCAGTGATTTGCGTGTGGGCGAATACAATGAGCAGTTCTTC.

With regard to this clonotype: Just one base apart from a much larger clone, this may be a read error. This chain connects TRBV10-3 to TRBJ2-3, with D perhaps assigned TRBD1 or TRBD2 (5 bases each). CDR3 length equals 15 residues. The germline V gene encodes CDR1 ENHRY and CDR2 SYGVKD. Deletions cut 5 bases from V and 3 bases from J, with 15 bases between. CDR3 residues: CAISSPGTVTDTQYF. The CDR3 nucleotides are TGTGCCATCAGTTCCCCGGGGACCGTAACAGATACGCAGTATTTT.

Many counts were recorded for this clonotype. V is TRBV5-1 and J is TRBJ1-4; D might be TRBD1 (6 bases). Germline CDR1 reads SGHRS; CDR2 reads YFSETQ. The V and J ends lost 4 bases and 5 bases respectively, with 18 bases between them. The CDR3 length is 16 residues. The CDR3 here is CASSPSTGASNEKLFF. In DNA form, the CDR3 reads TGCGCCAGCAGCCCGTCGACAGGAGCTTCGAATGAAAAACTGTTTTTT.

This clonotype has a single count. The chain couples TRBV19 to TRBJ2-2, with D tentatively TRBD1 (5 bases). V lost 1 base and J lost 3, with 12 bases in between. The CDR3 spans 16 residues. Looked up from germline, CDR1 is LNHDA and CDR2 is SQIVND (reference sequence). In nucleotides, the CDR3 is TGTGCCAGTAGTATAGGTCCAGGGCGAGACACCGGGGAGCTGTTTTTT. Translation gives CASSIGPGRDTGELFF.

J is TRBJ1-5 and V is TRBV4-1; D is uncertain. Germline V gene lookup returns CDR1 MGHRA and CDR2 YSYEKL. The CDR3 extends over 13 amino acids. The V end was cut by 4 bases, the J end by 15 bases, with 19 bases between. The CDR3 sequence: CASSRVGGKSPHF. The CDR3 DNA is TGCGCCAGCAGCCGAGTAGGTGGAAAGTCCCCGCATTTT.

This clonotype showed up just once. The CDR3 ends on some other residue instead of the conserved phenylalanine or tryptophan, so this is likely a read error. CDR3 protein: CATSTGTGTYEQYL. CDR3 nucleotides: TGTGCCACCAGTACCGGGACAGGTACCTACGAGCAGTACCTC. V is TRBV15 and J is TRBJ2-7; TRBD1 matches 8 bases. Trimming cost V 6 bases and J 2 bases; bases outside gene matches: 6. Germline assignment: CDR1 LNHNV and CDR2 YYDKDF (reference sequence). The CDR3 loop spans 14 amino acids.

Comments on this clonotype: At one of its ends the junction is not consistent with the germline gene, which may arise from a read error. This chain connects TRBV7-3 to TRBJ2-1; D uncertain. CDR1 SGHTA and CDR2 FQGTGA come from the germline V gene. There are 13 residues in the CDR3. CDR3 nucleotides: TGTGCCAGCAGCCAAGAGGCCTACAATGAGCGGTTCTTC. It yields the protein CASSQEAYNERFF.

This clonotype was seen repeatedly, ten times or more. This chain connects TRBV6-4 to TRBJ2-3; D possibly corresponds to TRBD1 (5 bases). Trimming pared 2 bases from V and 4 bases from J, leaving 10 bases between. CDR3 size: 14 residues. Germline CDR1 is MRHNA and CDR2 is SNTAGT. DNA for the CDR3: TGTGCCAGCAGTGACGTGCAGGGCGCAGATACGCAGTATTTT. Translation: CASSDVQGADTQYF.

CDR3 bases: TGTGCCAGCGAGCCTAGACAGCCGCTCTGGCGAGAGGGGGCCAACGTCCTGACTTTC. Translating gives CASEPRQPLWREGANVLTF. This chain links TRBV2 with TRBJ2-6; D perhaps matches TRBD1 (5 bases). Trimming removed 8 bases at V and 4 bases at J, with 27 bases between. The CDR3 loop spans 19 amino acids. Germline assignment: CDR1 SNHLY and CDR2 FYNNEI.

This clonotype was counted many times. The rearrangement links TRBV6-2 or TRBV6-3 to TRBJ2-1; D unresolved. This CDR3 spans 13 amino acids. CDR1 and CDR2 from the germline V gene are MNHEY and SVGEGT. The ends were cut back, 2 bases at V and 4 bases at J, with 6 bases in the middle. Here the CDR3 DNA reads TGTGCCAGCAGTTACCCCATGTACAATGAGCAGTTCTTC. Translated, it gives CASSYPMYNEQFF.

This clonotype was recorded only once. The V and J genes are TRBV20-1 and TRBJ2-3, with 9 bases that match TRBD2. V shed 3 bases, J shed 3 bases, and the junction held 1 base outside the gene matches. CDR3 size: 13 residues. Germline V gives CDR1 DFQATT, CDR2 SNEGSKA (reference sequence). The CDR3 DNA follows: TGCAGTGCTAGCGCGGGGGGGACAGATACGCAGTATTTT. Translation gives CSASAGGTDTQYF.

In its sample, this clonotype was seen many times. This chain links TRBV5-1 with TRBJ2-5; 8 bases are shared with TRBD1. This CDR3 is 15 amino acids long. V trimming: 0 bases; J trimming: 3 bases; junction bases outside the gene matches: 4. The germline CDR1 and CDR2 sequences are SGHRS and YFSETQ. CDR3 sequence: CASSLGTGREETQYF. The CDR3 region has the DNA TGCGCCAGCAGCTTGGGGACAGGGCGGGAAGAGACCCAGTACTTC.